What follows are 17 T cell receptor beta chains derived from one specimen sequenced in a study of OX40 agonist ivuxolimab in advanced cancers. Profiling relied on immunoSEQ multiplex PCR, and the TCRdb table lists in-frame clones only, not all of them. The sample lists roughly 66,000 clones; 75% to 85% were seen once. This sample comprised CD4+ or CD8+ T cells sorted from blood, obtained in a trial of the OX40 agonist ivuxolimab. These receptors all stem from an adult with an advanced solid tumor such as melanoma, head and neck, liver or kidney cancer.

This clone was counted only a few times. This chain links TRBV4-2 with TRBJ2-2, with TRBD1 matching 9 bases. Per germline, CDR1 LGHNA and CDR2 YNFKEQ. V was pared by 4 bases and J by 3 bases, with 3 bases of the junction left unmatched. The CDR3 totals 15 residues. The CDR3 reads CASSPRTGDTGELFF. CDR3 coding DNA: TGTGCCAGCAGCCCCAGGACAGGGGACACCGGGGAGCTGTTTTTT.

The CDR3 bases are TGTGCCTGGGGGGGACAGGGGGGCAATCAGCCCCAGCATTTT. This translates into CAWGGQGGNQPQHF. The chain has TRBV30 and TRBJ1-5; TRBD1 matches at 11 bases. Germline V gives CDR1 GTSNPN, CDR2 SVGIG (reference sequence). V gave up 5 bases and J gave up 2 bases; unmatched junction bases: 2. The CDR3 has 14 residues. Using reference TRBV30 and TRBJ1-5 for the parts outside the CDR3, the full variable domain is SQTIHQWPATLVQPVGSPLSLECTVEGTSNPNLYWYRQAAGRGLQLLFYSVGIGQISSEVPQNLSASRPQDRQFILSSKKLLLSDSGFYLCAWGGQGGNQPQHFGDGTRLSIL.

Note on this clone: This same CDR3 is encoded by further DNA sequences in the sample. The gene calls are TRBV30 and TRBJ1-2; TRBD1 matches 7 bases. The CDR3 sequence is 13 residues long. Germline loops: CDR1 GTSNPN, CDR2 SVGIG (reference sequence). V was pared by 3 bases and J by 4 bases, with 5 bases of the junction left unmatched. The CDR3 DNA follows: TGTGCCTGGAGCCGGGACAGACCCTATGGCTACACCTTC. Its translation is CAWSRDRPYGYTF.

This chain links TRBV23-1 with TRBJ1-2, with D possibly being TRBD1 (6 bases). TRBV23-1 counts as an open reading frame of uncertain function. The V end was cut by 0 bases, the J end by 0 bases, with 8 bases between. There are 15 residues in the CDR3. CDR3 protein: CASSQSYRANYGYTF. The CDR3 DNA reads TGCGCCAGCAGTCAATCCTACAGGGCTAACTATGGCTACACCTTC.

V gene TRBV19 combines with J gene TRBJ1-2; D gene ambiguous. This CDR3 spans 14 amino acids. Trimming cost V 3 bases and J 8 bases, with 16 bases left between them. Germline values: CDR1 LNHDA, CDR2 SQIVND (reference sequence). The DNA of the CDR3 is TGTGCCAGTAGTATTCCGGGTCTGAGGTCGGGCTACACCTTC. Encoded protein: CASSIPGLRSGYTF.

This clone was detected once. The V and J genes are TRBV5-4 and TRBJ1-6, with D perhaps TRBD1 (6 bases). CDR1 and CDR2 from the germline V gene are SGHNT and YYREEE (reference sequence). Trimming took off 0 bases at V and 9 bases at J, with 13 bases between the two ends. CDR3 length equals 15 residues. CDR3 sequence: CASSLDQGQGSPLHF. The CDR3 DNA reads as TGTGCCAGCAGCTTGGACCAGGGGCAGGGTTCACCCCTCCACTTT. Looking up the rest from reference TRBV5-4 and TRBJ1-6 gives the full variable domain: ETGVTQSPTHLIKTRGQQVTLRCSSQSGHNTVSWYQQALGQGPQFIFQYYREEENGRGNFPPRFSGLQFPNYSSELNVNALELDDSALYLCASSLDQGQGSPLHFGNGTRLTVT.

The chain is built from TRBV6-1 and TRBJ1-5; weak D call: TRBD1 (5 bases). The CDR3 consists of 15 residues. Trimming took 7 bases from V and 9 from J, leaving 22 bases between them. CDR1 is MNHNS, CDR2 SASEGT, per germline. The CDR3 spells CASIITGTVYMPQHF. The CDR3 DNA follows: TGTGCCAGCATTATTACCGGGACCGTTTATATGCCCCAGCATTTT.

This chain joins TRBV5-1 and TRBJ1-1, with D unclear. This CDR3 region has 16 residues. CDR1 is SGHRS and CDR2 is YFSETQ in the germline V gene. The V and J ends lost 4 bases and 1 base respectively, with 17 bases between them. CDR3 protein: CASSPGAGFGNTEAFF. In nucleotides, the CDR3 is TGCGCCAGCAGCCCTGGAGCGGGATTCGGGAACACTGAAGCTTTCTTT.

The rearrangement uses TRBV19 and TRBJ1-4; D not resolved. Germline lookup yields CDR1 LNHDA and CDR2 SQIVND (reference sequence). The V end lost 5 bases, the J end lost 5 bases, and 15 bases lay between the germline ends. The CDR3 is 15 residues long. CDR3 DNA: TGTGCCAGTAGTGACCTCCGGGGTCAAAATGAAAAACTGTTTTTT. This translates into CASSDLRGQNEKLFF.

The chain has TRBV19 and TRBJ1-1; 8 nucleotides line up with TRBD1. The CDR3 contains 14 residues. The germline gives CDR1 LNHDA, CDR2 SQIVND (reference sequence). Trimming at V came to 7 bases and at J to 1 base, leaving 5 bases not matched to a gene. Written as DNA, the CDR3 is TGTGCCAGTACCGTTGGGACAGGGAACACTGAAGCTTTCTTT. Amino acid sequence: CASTVGTGNTEAFF.

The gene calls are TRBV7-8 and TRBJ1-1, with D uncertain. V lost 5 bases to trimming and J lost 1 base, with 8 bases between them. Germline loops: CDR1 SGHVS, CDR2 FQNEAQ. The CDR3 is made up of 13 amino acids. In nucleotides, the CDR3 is TGTGCCAGCAGCCGATTGGGGAACACTGAAGCTTTCTTT. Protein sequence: CASSRLGNTEAFF.

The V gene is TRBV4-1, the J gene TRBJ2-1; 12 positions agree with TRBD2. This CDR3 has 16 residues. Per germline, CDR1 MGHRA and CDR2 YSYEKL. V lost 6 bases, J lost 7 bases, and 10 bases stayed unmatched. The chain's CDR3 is CASSLASGGAGNEQFF. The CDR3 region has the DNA TGCGCCAGCAGTCTAGCTAGCGGGGGGGCCGGAAATGAGCAGTTCTTC.

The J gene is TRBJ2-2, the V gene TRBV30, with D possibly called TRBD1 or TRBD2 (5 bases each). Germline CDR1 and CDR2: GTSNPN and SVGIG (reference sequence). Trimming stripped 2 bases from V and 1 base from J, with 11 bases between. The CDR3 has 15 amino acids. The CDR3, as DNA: TGTGCCTGGAGTAACGGGACGAAGAACACCGGGGAGCTGTTTTTT. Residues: CAWSNGTKNTGELFF.

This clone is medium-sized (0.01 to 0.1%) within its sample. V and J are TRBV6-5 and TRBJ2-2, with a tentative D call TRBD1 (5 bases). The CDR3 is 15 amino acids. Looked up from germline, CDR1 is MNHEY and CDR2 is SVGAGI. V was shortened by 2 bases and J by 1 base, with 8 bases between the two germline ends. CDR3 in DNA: TGTGCCAGCAGTTACGCCAGGGAGAACACCGGGGAGCTGTTTTTT. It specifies CASSYARENTGELFF.

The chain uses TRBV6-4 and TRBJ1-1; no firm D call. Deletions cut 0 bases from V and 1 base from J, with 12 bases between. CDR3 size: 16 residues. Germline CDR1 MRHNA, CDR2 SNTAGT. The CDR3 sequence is CASSDSAFKGNTEAFF. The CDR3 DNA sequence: TGTGCCAGCAGTGACTCCGCTTTCAAGGGGAACACTGAAGCTTTCTTT.

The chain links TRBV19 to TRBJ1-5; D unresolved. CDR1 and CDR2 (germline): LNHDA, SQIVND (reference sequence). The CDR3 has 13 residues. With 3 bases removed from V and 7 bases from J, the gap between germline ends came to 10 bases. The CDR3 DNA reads TGTGCCAGTAGTATCGGACTCAGCCAGCCCCAGCATTTT. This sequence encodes CASSIGLSQPQHF.

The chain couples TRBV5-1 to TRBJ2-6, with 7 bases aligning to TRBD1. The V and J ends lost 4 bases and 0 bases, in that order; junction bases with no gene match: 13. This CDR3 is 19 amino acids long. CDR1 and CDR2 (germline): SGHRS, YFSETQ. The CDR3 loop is CASSAREAGGSSGANVLTF. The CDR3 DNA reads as TGCGCCAGCAGCGCGAGAGAAGCAGGGGGTTCCTCTGGGGCCAACGTCCTGACTTTC.